This T cell receptor (beta chain) was profiled in a study of T cells in Graves' hyperthyroidism and ophthalmopathy (dated by TCRdb to 2018 to 2020). Background on the whole study: Peripheral blood was collected at initial diagnosis, before any treatment. To identify TCR V-J signatures that set the groups apart, the researchers used a discovery cohort of 100 patients, made up of around 40 with Graves' ophthalmopathy and about 59 with stable Graves' hyperthyroidism. Prospective prediction of ophthalmopathy was tested in an independent validation cohort of some 20 hyperthyroidism patients and some 17 patients who later progressed to ophthalmopathy. The 100 or so discovery patients were randomly split 7:3 into training and test sets. Thyroid tissue and blood T-cell repertoires from more than five Graves' hyperthyroidism patients were also compared in the study. After sampling, hyperthyroidism patients received methimazole starting at 30 mg daily, and ophthalmopathy patients received high-dose intravenous methylprednisolone. The paper describes TCR Vbeta CDR3 sequencing of 135 peripheral blood samples, made up of roughly 45 ophthalmopathy patients, around 78 hyperthyroidism patients and about 17 progressor patients.

TCR beta CDR3 regions were amplified from RNA transcripts. The TCR CDR3 was subjected to a first round of RT-PCR using the HTBI primer set and the Qiagen OneStep RT-PCR kit. The libraries were constructed in a second round of multiplex PCR and then size-selected and purified. Sequencing of the libraries was done on an Illumina HiSeq2000 using paired-end 100 bp reads. The original methods were these. SOAPnuke was used to process the raw data, with reads discarded if the reads contained adapters or uncalled bases, had a mean Phred below 15, or lacked an exact constant-primer or identifier match. COPE v1.2.5 was used to merge high-quality paired reads, and clonotypes were defined as unique nucleotide sequences. MiTCR v1.1 was used to align the clonotypes against IMGT TRBV, TRBD and TRBJ reference segments. The analysis was restricted to V-J combinations with a frequency above 0.0001, which together covered roughly 99% of the repertoires. A TCS score was defined as the ratio between F50 (clonal expansion) and ExV (chaos), using BLOSUM62-based TCRdist between CDR3 peptides within each V-J. Welch's t-statistics and random forest reduced 514 V-J features to 13, which were used in a naive Bayes classifier (R e1071). Starting from the raw public reads, TCRdb applied fastp trimming at Q25, assembled clones with MiXCR and retained in-frame beta chains. Every entry covers one CDR3 protein and lists the most common genes and DNA from its rows. The V and J calls, along with clone size, are taken from TCRdb and not from the paper's own processing. The sample table contains around 250,000 distinct CDR3 sequences; only one count was recorded for about 15% of them. Together, the top ten hold about 14% of the sample.

This clonotype was counted ten times or more. Its antigen remains unidentified. Per-base qualities were not stored, and no clone one base away is much larger. The paper as a whole reports these results and caveats: A 13 V-J signature model separated ophthalmopathy from stable hyperthyroidism, with roughly 88% sensitivity and roughly 84% specificity in cross-validation and 80%/75% in testing. In validation, progression to ophthalmopathy was predicted by the model with 70.59% sensitivity and around 75% specificity, a median of approximately 6.5 months before onset. Blood samples also contained most of the expanded thyroid clonotypes (frequency above 0.001), which suggests that blood repertoires may reflect thyroid immune responses. No statistical method was used to set the sample size in advance, and investigators knew the group allocation.

Hyperthyroidism patients were aged 18 to 65 years and newly diagnosed, with disease duration of less than 2 months. Patients with uncontrolled infections, other autoimmune diseases, pregnancy or lactation were excluded. Clinical symptoms, serum thyroxine and TRAb, thyroid ultrasound, and orbital computed tomography formed the basis for the diagnoses. Blood from progressor patients was collected at the time of first diagnosis with hyperthyroidism, before any ophthalmopathy symptoms had appeared. PBMCs were isolated from around 10 ml of fresh peripheral blood by Ficoll-Paque density gradient centrifugation. Progressor patients were first diagnosed with Graves' hyperthyroidism and then developed ophthalmopathy during follow-up. Total RNA was extracted with Trizol reagent, and quality was checked on an Agilent 2100 Bioanalyzer. Sequences were obtained from blood. The sequence was collected from a middle-aged woman with Graves' hyperthyroidism that later progressed to Graves' ophthalmopathy.

Here is the DNA: TGTGCCAGCAGCTCTTGGACTAGCGGGAGAAAGGGAAGTTGGGATGAGCAGTTCTTC. Translated, this gives CASSSWTSGRKGSWDEQFF. In this chain, TRBV7-9 is recombined with TRBJ2-1; 13 central bases correspond to TRBD2. The junction shows trimming of 4 bases on V and 8 bases on J, and the gene matches do not reach 17 bases of it. CDR3 length: 19 amino acids, cysteine to phenylalanine. Only the CDR3 DNA is retained, 57 bases long and in frame from the first base. Looking up the germline V gene (reference sequence) yields CDR1 SEHNR and CDR2 FQNEAQ.